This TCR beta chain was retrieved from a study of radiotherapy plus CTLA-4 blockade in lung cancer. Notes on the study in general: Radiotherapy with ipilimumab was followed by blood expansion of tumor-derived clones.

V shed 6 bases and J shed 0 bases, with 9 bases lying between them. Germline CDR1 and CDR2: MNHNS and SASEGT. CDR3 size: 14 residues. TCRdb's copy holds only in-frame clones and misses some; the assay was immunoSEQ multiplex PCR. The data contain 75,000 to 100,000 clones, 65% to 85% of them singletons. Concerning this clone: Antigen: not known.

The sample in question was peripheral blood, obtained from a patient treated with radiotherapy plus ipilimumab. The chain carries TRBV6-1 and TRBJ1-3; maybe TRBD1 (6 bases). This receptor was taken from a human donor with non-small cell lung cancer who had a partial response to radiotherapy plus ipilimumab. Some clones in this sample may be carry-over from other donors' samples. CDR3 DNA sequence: TGTGCCAGCAGGGGGACACACTCTGGAAACACCATATATTTT. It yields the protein CASRGTHSGNTIYF.